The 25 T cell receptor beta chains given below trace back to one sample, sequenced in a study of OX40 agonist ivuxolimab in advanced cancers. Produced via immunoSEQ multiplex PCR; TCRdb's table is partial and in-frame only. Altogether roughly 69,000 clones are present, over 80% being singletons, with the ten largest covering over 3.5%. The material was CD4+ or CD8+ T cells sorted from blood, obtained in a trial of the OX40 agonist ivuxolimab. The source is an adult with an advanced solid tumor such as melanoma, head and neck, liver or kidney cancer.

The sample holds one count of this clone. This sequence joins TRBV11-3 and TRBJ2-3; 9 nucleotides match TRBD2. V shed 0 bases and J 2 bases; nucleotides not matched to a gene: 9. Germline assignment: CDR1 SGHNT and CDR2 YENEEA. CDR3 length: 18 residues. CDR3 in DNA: TGTGCCAGCAGCTTAGATAGCGGGAGTGGATTGGCCACAGATACGCAGTATTTT. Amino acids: CASSLDSGSGLATDTQYF.

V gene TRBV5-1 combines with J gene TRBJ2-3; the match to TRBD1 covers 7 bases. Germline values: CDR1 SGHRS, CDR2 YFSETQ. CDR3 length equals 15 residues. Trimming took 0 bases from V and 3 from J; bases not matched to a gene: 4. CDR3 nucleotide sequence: TGCGCCAGCAGCTTGGGACAGGGTGGGACAGATACGCAGTATTTT. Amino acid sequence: CASSLGQGGTDTQYF.

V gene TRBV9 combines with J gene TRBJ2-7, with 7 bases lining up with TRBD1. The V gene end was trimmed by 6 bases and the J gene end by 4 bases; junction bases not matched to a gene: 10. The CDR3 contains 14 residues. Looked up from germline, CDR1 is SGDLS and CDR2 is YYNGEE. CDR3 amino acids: CASTPDGTAYEQYF. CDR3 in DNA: TGTGCCAGCACCCCAGACGGGACAGCATACGAGCAGTACTTC.

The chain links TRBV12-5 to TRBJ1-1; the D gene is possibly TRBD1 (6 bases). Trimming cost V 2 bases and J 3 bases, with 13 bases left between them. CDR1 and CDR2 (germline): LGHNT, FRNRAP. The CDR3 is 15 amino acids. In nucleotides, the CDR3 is TGTGCTAGTGGTTTGAGTCCGGGGGCGGACACTGAAGCTTTCTTT. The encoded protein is CASGLSPGADTEAFF.

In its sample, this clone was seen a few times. DNA of the CDR3: TGTGCCAGCAACATAAGTCCAGACTCCGGGGAGCTGTTTTTT. As protein: CASNISPDSGELFF. The chain has TRBV6-5 and TRBJ2-2; D unresolved. Germline loops: CDR1 MNHEY, CDR2 SVGAGI. The V and J ends lost 7 bases and 6 bases respectively, with 15 bases between them. The CDR3 length is 14 residues.

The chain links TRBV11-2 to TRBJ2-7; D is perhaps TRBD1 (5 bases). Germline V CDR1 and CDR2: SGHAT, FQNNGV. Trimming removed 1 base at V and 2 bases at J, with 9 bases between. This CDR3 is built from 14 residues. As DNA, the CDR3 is TGTGCCAGCAGCTTAGGATCAGGGCCCTACGAGCAGTACGTC. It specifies CASSLGSGPYEQYV.

CDR3 sequence (DNA): TGTGCCATTAGGGGGGCAGACAATGAGCAGTTCTTC. Protein: CAIRGADNEQFF. The V call is TRBV10-3, the J call TRBJ2-1; D might be TRBD1 or TRBD2, each matching 6 bases. The CDR3 is made up of 12 amino acids. With 9 bases removed from V and 5 bases from J, the gap between germline ends came to 11 bases. Germline CDR1 and CDR2: ENHRY and SYGVKD.

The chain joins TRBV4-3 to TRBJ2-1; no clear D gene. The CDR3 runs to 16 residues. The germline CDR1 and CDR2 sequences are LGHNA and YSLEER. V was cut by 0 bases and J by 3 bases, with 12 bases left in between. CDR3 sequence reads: CASSQDGSSLYNEQFF. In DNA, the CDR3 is TGCGCCAGCAGCCAAGATGGTAGCTCCCTCTACAATGAGCAGTTCTTC.

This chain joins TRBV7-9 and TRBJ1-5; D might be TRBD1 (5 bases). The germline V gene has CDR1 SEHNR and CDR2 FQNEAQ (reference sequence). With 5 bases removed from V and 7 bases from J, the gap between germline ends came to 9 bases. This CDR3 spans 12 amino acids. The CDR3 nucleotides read TGTGCCAGCAGCGGGACGGAACAGCCCCAGCATTTT. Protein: CASSGTEQPQHF.

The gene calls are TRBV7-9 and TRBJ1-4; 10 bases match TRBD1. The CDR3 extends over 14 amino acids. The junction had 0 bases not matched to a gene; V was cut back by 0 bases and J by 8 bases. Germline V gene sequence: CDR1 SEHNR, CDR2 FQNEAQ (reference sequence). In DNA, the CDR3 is TGTGCCAGCAGCTTAGCGGGACAGGGGGAAAAACTGTTTTTT. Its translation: CASSLAGQGEKLFF.

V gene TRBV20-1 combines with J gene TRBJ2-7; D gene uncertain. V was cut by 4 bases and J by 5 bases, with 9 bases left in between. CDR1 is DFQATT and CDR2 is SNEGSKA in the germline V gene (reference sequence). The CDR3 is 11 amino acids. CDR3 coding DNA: TGCAGTGCTACCAGTTGGCACGAGCAGTACTTC. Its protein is CSATSWHEQYF.

The CDR3 sequence: CASSLAGGPGPYSNQPQHF. The CDR3 bases are TGTGCCAGCAGCTTAGCGGGGGGACCAGGCCCCTATAGCAATCAGCCCCAGCATTTT. The chain recombines TRBV7-2 with TRBJ1-5; D may be TRBD1 (5 bases). V was cut by 0 bases and J by 0 bases, with 18 bases left in between. Germline V lookup: CDR1 SGHTA, CDR2 FQGNSA. The CDR3 length is 19 residues.

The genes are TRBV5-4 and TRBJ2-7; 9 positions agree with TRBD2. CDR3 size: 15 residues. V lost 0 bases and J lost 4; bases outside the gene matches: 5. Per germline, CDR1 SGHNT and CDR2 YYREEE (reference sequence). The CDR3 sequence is CASSLVNSGSYEQYF. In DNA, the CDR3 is TGTGCCAGCAGCTTGGTTAATAGCGGGAGTTACGAGCAGTACTTC.

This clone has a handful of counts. The CDR3 is CASSQGRDRGYPNTEAFF. The DNA of the CDR3 is TGCGCCAGCAGCCAAGGCCGGGACAGGGGATATCCGAACACTGAAGCTTTCTTT. The chain carries TRBV4-3 and TRBJ1-1, with 10 bases identical to TRBD1. The trim removed 1 base at V and 1 base at J, leaving 9 bases unmatched. This CDR3 has 18 amino acids. The germline CDR1 and CDR2 sequences are LGHNA and YSLEER.

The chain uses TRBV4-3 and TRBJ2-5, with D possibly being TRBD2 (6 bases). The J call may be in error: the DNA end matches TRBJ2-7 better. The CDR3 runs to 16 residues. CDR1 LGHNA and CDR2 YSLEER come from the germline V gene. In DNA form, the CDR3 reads TGCGCCAGCAGCCAAGAGACCGCGGGAAGGCCCTACGAGCAGTACTTC. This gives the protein CASSQETAGRPYEQYF.

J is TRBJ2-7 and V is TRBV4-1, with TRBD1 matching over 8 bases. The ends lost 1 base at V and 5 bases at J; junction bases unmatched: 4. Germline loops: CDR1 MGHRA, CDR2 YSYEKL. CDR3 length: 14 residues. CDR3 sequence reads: CASSQGQGRDEQYF. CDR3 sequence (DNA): TGCGCCAGCAGCCAAGGACAGGGGAGAGACGAGCAGTACTTC.

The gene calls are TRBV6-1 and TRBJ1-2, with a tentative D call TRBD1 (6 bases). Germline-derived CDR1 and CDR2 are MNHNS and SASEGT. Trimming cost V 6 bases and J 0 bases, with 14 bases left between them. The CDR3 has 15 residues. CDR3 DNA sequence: TGTGCCAGCAGCCCAAGGACAGACCCTAACTATGGCTACACCTTC. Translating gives CASSPRTDPNYGYTF.

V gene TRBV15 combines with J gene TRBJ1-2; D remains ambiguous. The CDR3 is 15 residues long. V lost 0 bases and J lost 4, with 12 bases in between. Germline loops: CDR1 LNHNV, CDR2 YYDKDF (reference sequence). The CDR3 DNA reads TGTGCCACCAGCAGAGATCAGGCAGCGTCCTATGGCTACACCTTC. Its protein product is CATSRDQAASYGYTF.

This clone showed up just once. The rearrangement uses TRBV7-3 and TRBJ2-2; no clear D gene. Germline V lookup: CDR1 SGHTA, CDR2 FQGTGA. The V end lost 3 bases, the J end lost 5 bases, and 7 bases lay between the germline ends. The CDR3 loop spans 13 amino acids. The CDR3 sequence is CASSLYGTGELFF. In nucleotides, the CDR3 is TGTGCCAGCAGCTTGTACGGGACCGGGGAGCTGTTTTTT.

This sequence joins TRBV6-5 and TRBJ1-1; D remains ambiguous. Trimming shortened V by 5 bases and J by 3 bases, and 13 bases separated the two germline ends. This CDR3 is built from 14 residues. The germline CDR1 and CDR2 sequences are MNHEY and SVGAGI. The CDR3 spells CASSVFRAHTEAFF. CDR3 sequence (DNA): TGTGCCAGCAGTGTATTTAGGGCGCACACTGAAGCTTTCTTT.

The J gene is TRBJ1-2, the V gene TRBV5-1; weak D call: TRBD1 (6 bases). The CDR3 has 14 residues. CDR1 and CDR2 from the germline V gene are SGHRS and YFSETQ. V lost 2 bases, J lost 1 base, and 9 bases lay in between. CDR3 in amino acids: CASSLTGINYGYTF. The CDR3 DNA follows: TGCGCCAGCAGCTTAACAGGGATTAACTATGGCTACACCTTC.

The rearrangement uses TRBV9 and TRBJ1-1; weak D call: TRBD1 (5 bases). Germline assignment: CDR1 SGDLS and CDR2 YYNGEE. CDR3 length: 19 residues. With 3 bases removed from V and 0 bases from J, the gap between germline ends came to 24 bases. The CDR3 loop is CASSAIRAGYSLMNTEAFF. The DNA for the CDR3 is TGTGCCAGCAGCGCCATCCGGGCAGGGTACTCCTTGATGAACACTGAAGCTTTCTTT. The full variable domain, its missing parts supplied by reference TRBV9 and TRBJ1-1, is DSGVTQTPKHLITATGQRVTLRCSPRSGDLSVYWYQQSLDQGLQFLIQYYNGEERAKGNILERFSAQQFPDLHSELNLSSLELGDSALYFCASSAIRAGYSLMNTEAFFGQGTRLTVV.

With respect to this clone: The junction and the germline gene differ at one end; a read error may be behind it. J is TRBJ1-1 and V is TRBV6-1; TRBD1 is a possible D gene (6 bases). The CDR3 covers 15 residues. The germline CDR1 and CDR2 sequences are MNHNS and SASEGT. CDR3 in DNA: TGTGCCAGCAGCGAAGGGTTCTCGAACAGGGCGGGAGCTTTCTTT. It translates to CASSEGFSNRAGAFF.

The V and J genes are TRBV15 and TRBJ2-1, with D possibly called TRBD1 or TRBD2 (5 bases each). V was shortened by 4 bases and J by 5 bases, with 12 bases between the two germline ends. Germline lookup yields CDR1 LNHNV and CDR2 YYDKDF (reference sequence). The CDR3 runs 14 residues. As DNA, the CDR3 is TGTGCCACCAGCACCCGGGACGGTAACAATGAGCAGTTCTTC. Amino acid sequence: CATSTRDGNNEQFF.

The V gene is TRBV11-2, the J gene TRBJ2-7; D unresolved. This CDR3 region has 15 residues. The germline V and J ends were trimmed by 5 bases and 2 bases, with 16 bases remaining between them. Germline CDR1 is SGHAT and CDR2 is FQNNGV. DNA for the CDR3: TGTGCCAGCAGCGTAATATCCTCGGTAACCTACGAGCAGTACTTC. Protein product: CASSVISSVTYEQYF.